This TCR beta chain is drawn from a study of cytomegalovirus exposure and HLA in healthy donors. Trimming shortened V by 2 bases and J by 5 bases, and 9 bases separated the two germline ends. CDR1 is LGHNA, CDR2 YSLEER, per germline. This CDR3 contains 13 residues. Notes on this clone: This sample includes further DNA sequences coding for the same CDR3.

At sampling all donors were nominally healthy, likely with unrecorded immune exposures. With 60 Vbeta and 13 Jbeta primers, the PCR was carried out. Profiling relied on immunoSEQ multiplex PCR, and the TCRdb table lists in-frame clones only, not all of them. The sample yields 110,000 to 150,000 clones, more than 70% seen once. This TCR was recovered from a woman aged 45-65 years in good health and CMV-seronegative. The sequencing sample was made of PBMCs. This chain uses TRBV4-3 with TRBJ1-1; a possible D gene is TRBD1 (6 bases). In DNA form, the CDR3 reads TGCGCCAGCAGCCAATTACAGGGTACTGAAGCTTTCTTT. It translates to CASSQLQGTEAFF.